This T cell receptor beta chain was sequenced in a study of long-term antiretroviral therapy in people with HIV. Study-wide results and caveats: ART adherence, viral resistance and therapy changes went unrecorded. ART preceded a rise in diversity that nonetheless stayed lower than in transplant donor controls.

This clone has just one count. Its antigen remains unknown. This was the immunoSEQ v3.0 assay at survey level. Sequencing targeted roughly 35,000-50,000 T-cell genomes per sample. Profiled with immunoSEQ multiplex PCR; TCRdb holds only in-frame clones, not every one. The sample holds about 33,000 clones; approximately 96% are singletons and the top ten take about 2.2%. This sequence was found in a man aged 25-45 years with HIV. The sequences come from unsorted PBMCs, collected about 6.6 years after starting antiretroviral therapy.

The CDR3 is CASSPQMVTGRRGAFF. CDR3 bases: TGTGCCAGCAGCCCCCAAATGGTGACAGGCCGGCGGGGAGCTTTCTTT. This rearrangement joins TRBV21-1 to TRBJ1-1. TRBV21-1 is designated a pseudogene. There are 16 residues in the CDR3.